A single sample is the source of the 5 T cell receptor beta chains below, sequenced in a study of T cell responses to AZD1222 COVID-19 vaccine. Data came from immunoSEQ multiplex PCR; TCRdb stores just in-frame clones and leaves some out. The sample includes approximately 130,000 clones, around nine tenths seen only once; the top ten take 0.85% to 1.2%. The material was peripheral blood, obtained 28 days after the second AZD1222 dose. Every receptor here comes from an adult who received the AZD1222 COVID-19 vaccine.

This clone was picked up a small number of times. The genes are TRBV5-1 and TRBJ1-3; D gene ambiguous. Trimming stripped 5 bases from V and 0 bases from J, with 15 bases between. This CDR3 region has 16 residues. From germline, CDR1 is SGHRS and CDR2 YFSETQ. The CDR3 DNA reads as TGCGCCAGCAGGAGGGAGGCCATGAGCTCTGGAAACACCATATATTTT. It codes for CASRREAMSSGNTIYF.

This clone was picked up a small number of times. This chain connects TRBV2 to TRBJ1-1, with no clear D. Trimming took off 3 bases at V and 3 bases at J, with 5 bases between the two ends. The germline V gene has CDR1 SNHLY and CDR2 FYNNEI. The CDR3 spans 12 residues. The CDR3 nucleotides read TGTGCCAGCAGTGAGTTTGACACTGAAGCTTTCTTT. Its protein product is CASSEFDTEAFF.

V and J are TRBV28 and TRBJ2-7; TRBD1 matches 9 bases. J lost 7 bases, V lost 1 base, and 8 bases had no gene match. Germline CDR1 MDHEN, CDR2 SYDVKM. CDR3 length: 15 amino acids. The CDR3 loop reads CASSLLGTGFGEQYF. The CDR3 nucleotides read TGTGCCAGCAGTTTATTGGGGACAGGGTTTGGGGAGCAGTACTTC.

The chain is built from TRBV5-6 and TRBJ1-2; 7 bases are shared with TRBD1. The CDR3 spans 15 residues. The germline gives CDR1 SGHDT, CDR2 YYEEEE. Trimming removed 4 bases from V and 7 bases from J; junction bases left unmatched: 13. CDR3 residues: CASSQLDQGVGGYTF. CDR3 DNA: TGTGCCAGCAGCCAGCTGGACCAGGGGGTAGGTGGCTACACCTTC.

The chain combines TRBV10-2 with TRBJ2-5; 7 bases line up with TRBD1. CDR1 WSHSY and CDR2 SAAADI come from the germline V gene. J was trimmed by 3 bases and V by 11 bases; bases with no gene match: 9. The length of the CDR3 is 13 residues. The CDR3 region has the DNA TGCGCCGATCCATCCGGGACAGAAGAGACCCAGTACTTC. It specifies CADPSGTEETQYF.